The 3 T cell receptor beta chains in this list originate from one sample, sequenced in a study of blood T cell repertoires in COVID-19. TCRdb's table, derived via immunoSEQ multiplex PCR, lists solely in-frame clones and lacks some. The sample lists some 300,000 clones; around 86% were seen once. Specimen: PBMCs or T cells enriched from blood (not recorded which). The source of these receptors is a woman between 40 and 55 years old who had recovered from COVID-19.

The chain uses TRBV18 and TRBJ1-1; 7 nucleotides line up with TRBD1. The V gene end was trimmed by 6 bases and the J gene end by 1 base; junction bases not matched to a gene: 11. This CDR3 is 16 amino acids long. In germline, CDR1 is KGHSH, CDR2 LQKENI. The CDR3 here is CASSPAEDRSNTEAFF. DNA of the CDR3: TGTGCCAGCTCCCCCGCCGAGGACAGGTCGAACACTGAAGCTTTCTTT. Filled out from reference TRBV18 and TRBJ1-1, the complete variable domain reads NAGVMQNPRHLVRRRGQEARLRCSPMKGHSHVYWYRQLPEEGLKFMVYLQKENIIDESGMPKERFSAEFPKEGPSILRIQQVVRGDSAAYFCASSPAEDRSNTEAFFGQGTRLTVV.

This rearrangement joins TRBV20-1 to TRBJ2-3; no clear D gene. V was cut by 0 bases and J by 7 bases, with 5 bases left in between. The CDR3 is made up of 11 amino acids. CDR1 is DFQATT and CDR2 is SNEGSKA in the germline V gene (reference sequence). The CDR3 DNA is TGCAGTGCTAGAGACTTGTATACGCAGTATTTT. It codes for CSARDLYTQYF.

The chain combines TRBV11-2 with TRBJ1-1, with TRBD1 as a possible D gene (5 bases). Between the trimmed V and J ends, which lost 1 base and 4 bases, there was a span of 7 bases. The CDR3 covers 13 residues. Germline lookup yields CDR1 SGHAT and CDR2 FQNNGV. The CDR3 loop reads CASSLVRGTEAFF. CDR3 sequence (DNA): TGTGCCAGCAGCTTAGTTAGGGGCACTGAAGCTTTCTTT. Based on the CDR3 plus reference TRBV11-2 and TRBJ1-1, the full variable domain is EAGVAQSPRYKIIEKRQSVAFWCNPISGHATLYWYQQILGQGPKLLIQFQNNGVVDDSQLPKDRFSAERLKGVDSTLKIQPAKLEDSAVYLCASSLVRGTEAFFGQGTRLTVV.